The clone carrying this T cell receptor beta chain was found many times. This entry comes from a study of T cells in Graves' hyperthyroidism and ophthalmopathy. The CDR3 regions of TCR beta were amplified from RNA transcripts. Primed by the HTBI set, a first-round RT-PCR was run on the TCR CDR3. TCRdb analysed the multiplex PCR reads with MiXCR anew, one entry per CDR3 protein. The sample lists under 450,000 distinct CDR3 sequences; around 14% were seen once. Trimming stripped 5 bases from V and 3 bases from J, with 12 bases between. The germline V gene has CDR1 SGHRS and CDR2 YFSETQ. This CDR3 contains 13 residues.

The gene calls are TRBV5-1 and TRBJ2-7, with a tentative D call TRBD2 (5 bases). The source is a woman younger than 35 with Graves' hyperthyroidism. The sequencing sample was made of blood. CDR3 in DNA: TGCGCCAGCAGGCCCGGGATTAACTACGAGCAGTACTTC. Encoded protein: CASRPGINYEQYF.